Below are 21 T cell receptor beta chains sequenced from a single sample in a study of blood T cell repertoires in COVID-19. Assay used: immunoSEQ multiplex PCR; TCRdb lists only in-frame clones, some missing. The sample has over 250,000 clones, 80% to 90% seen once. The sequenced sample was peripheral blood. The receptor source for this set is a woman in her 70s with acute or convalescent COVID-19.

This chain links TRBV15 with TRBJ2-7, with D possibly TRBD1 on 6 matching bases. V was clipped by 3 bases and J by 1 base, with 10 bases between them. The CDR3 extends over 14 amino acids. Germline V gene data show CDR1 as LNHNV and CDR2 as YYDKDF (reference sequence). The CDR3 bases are TGTGCCACCAGCAGGGGACACCTATCCTACGAGCAGTACTTC. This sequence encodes CATSRGHLSYEQYF.

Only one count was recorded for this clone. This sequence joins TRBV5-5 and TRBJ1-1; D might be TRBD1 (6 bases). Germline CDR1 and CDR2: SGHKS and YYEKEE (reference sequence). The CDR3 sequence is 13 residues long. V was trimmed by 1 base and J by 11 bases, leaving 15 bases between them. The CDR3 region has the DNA TGTGCCAGCAGCTTGACTTTCAGGGGACCGGCTTTCTTT. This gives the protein CASSLTFRGPAFF.

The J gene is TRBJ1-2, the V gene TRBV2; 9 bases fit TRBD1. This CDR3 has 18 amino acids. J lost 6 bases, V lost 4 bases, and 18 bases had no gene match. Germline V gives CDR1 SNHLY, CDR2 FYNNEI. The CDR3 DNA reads TGTGCCAGCAGTGCTCAAGTCATTTTTACAGGGGGCATGGATGGCTACACCTTC. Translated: CASSAQVIFTGGMDGYTF.

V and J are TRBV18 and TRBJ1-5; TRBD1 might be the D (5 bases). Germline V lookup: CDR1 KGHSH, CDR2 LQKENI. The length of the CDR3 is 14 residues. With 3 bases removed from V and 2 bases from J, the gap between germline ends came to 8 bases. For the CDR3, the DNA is TGTGCCAGCTCACCTGGGGGGGGCAATCAGCCCCAGCATTTT. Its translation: CASSPGGGNQPQHF.

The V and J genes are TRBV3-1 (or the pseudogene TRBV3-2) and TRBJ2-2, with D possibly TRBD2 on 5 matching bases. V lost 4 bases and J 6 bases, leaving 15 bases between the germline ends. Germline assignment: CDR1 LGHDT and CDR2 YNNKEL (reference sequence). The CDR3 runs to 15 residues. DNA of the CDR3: TGTGCCAGCAGCCCACAGACCCGGAGGTCCGGGGAGCTGTTTTTT. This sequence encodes CASSPQTRRSGELFF.

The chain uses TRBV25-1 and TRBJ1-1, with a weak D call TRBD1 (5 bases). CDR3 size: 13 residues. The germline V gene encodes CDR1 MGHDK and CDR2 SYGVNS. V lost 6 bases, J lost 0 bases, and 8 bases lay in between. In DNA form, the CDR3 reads TGTGCCAGCAGCGGAGGGGTGAACACTGAAGCTTTCTTT. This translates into CASSGGVNTEAFF.

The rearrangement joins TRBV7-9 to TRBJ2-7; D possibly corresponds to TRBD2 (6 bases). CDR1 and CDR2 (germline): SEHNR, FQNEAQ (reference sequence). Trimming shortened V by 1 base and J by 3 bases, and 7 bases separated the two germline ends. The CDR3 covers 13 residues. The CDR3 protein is CASSLGGGYEQYF. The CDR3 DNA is TGTGCCAGCAGCTTAGGGGGAGGCTACGAGCAGTACTTC.

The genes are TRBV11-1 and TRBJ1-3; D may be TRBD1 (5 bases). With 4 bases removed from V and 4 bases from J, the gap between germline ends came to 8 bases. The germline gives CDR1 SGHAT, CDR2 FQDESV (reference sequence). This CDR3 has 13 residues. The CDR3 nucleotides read TGTGCCAGCAGCTCTGGACACGGAAACACCATATATTTT. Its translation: CASSSGHGNTIYF.

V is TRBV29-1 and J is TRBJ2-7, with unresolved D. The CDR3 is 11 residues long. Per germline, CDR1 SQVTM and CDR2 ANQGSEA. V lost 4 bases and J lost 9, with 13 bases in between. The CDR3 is CSVVQAPRQYF. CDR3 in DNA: TGCAGCGTTGTTCAGGCCCCAAGGCAGTACTTC.

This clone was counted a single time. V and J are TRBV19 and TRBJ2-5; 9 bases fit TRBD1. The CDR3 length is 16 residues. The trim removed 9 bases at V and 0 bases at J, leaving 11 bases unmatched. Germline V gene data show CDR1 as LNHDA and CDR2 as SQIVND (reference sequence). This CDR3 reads CASSGQGGGYQETQYF. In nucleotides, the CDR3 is TGTGCCAGCTCGGGACAGGGTGGCGGGTACCAAGAGACCCAGTACTTC.

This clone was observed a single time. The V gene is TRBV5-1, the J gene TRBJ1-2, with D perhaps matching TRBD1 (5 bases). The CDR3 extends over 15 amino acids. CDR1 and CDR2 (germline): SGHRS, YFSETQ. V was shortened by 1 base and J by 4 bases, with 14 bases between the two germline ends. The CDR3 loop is CASSLTREGTYGYTF. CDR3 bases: TGCGCCAGCAGCTTGACGAGGGAGGGGACCTATGGCTACACCTTC.

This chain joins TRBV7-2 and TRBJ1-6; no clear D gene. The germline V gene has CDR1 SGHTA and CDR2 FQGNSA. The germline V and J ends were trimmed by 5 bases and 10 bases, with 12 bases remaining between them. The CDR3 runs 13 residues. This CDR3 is CASSLMGVSPLHF. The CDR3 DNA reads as TGTGCCAGCAGCCTAATGGGCGTCTCACCCCTCCACTTT.

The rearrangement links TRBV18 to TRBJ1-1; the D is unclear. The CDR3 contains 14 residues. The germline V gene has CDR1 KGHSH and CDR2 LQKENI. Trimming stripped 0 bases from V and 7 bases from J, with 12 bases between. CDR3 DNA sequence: TGTGCCAGCTCACCACCCTCCCTTAAGAGTGAAGCTTTCTTT. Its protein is CASSPPSLKSEAFF.

DNA of the CDR3: TGTGCCAGCAGCTTGGCAGGGGGGAATCAGCCCCAGCATTTT. Translated, it gives CASSLAGGNQPQHF. The chain recombines TRBV5-4 with TRBJ1-5; 7 bases are shared with TRBD1. This CDR3 is built from 14 residues. CDR1 SGHNT and CDR2 YYREEE come from the germline V gene (reference sequence). The junction had 1 base not matched to a gene; V was cut back by 0 bases and J by 4 bases.

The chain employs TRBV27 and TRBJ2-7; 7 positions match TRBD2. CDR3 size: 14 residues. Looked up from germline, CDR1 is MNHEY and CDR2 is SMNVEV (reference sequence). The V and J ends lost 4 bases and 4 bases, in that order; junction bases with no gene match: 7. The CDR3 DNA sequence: TGTGCCAGCAGTTCCTCCGGGACTACATACGAGCAGTACTTC. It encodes CASSSSGTTYEQYF.

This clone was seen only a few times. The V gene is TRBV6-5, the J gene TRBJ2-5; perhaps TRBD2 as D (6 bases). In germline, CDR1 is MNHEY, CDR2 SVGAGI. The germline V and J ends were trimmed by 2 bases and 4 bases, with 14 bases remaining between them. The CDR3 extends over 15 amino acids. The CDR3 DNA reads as TGTGCCAGCAGTTACAGGGGAGGAGTGATAGAGACCCAGTACTTC. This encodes CASSYRGGVIETQYF.

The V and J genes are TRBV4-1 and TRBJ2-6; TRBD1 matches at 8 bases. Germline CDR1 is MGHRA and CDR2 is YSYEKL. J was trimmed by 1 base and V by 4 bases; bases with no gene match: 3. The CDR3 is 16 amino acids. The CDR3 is CASSPTGASGANVLTF. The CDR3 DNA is TGCGCCAGCAGCCCGACAGGGGCTTCTGGGGCCAACGTCCTGACTTTC.

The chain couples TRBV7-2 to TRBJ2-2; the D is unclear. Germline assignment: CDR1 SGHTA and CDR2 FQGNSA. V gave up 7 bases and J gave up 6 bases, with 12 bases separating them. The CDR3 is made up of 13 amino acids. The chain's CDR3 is CASTLVVAGELFF. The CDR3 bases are TGTGCCAGCACCCTAGTGGTTGCCGGGGAGCTGTTTTTT.

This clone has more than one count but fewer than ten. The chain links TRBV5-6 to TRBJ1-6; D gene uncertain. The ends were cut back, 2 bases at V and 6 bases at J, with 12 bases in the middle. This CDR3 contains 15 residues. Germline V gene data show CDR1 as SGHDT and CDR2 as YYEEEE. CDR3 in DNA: TGTGCCAGCAGCTTTAAGTCGCAGGTTAATTCACCCCTCCACTTT. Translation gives CASSFKSQVNSPLHF.

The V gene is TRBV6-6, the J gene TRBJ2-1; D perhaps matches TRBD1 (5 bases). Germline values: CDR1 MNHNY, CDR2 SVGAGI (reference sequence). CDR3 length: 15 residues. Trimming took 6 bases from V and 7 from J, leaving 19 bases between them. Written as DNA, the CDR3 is TGTGCCAGCAGGGTCGGACAATCCACTTCAAATGAGCAGTTCTTC. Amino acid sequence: CASRVGQSTSNEQFF.

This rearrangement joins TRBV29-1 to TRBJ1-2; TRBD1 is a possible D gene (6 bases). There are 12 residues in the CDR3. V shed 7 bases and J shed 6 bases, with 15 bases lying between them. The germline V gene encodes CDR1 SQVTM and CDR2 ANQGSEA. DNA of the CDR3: TGCAGCGCTTACGGACAGAGGGATGGCTACACCTTC. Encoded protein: CSAYGQRDGYTF.